Below, 22 T cell receptor beta chains from the same sample are listed, as sequenced in a study of regulatory T cells in long-lasting Graves disease. In building TCR beta libraries, iRepertoire HTBI primers were used together with Arm-PCR of CDR3 regions. One entry per CDR3 protein results from TCRdb running MiXCR on the multiplex PCR reads. The sample includes about 660,000 distinct CDR3 sequences, approximately 31% seen only once; the top ten take around 42%. As for time point: persistent/refractory GD, antithyroid drugs over 5 years with positive TRAb. PBMCs were the source of the RNA used for TCR sequencing. The specimen comprised peripheral blood mononuclear cells (PBMCs), sampled when the disease was refractory, from a patient treated with antithyroid drugs. The receptors stem from a female donor with Graves disease.

In its sample, this clonotype was seen a few times. V usage is TRBV5-5 and J usage is TRBJ2-2; 13 bases align to TRBD2. Per germline, CDR1 SGHKS and CDR2 YYEKEE (reference sequence). The V gene end was trimmed by 2 bases and the J gene end by 6 bases; junction bases not matched to a gene: 10. The CDR3 spans 18 residues. The CDR3 spells CASSLGSGGTSGAGELFF. The CDR3 bases are TGTGCCAGCAGCTTAGGCAGCGGAGGGACTAGCGGGGCCGGGGAGCTGTTTTTT.

The V and J genes are TRBV30 and TRBJ2-7; 7 positions agree with TRBD2. The CDR3 runs 16 residues. The V and J ends lost 2 bases and 1 base, in that order; junction bases with no gene match: 11. CDR1 is GTSNPN and CDR2 is SVGIG in the germline V gene (reference sequence). The CDR3 loop reads CAWSPLNYGRSYEQYF. CDR3 DNA sequence: TGTGCCTGGAGTCCCCTCAATTACGGGAGGTCCTACGAGCAGTACTTC.

V and J are TRBV2 and TRBJ1-3, with D uncertain. Deletions cut 6 bases from V and 0 bases from J, with 6 bases between. The CDR3 covers 13 residues. Germline V gene sequence: CDR1 SNHLY, CDR2 FYNNEI. CDR3 sequence (DNA): TGTGCCAGCAGGGGTGACTCTGGAAACACCATATATTTT. Its translation is CASRGDSGNTIYF.

This chain joins TRBV7-8 and TRBJ1-3; D gene unclear. V shed 1 base and J shed 3 bases, with 10 bases lying between them. The CDR3 runs 15 residues. Germline CDR1 and CDR2: SGHVS and FQNEAQ. CDR3 sequence reads: CASSLGLNSGNTIYF. DNA for the CDR3: TGTGCCAGCAGCTTAGGCCTCAACAGTGGAAACACCATATATTTT.

This clonotype has at least ten counts. The V call is TRBV12-3 or TRBV12-4, the J call TRBJ1-1, with D perhaps matching TRBD1 (6 bases). The CDR3 spans 16 residues. The V end was cut by 6 bases, the J end by 7 bases, with 24 bases between. CDR3 nucleotide sequence: TGTGCCAGCAGCTATATAATGCCTCGACAGGCTGATGAAGCTTTCTTT. Its protein is CASSYIMPRQADEAFF.

The chain joins TRBV6-1 to TRBJ1-2; the match to TRBD1 covers 9 bases. The CDR3 is 16 residues long. The junction had 10 bases not matched to a gene; V was cut back by 2 bases and J by 6 bases. Germline assignment: CDR1 MNHNS and CDR2 SASEGT. CDR3: CASSELGTGIGDGYTF. CDR3 DNA: TGTGCCAGCAGTGAACTCGGGACAGGGATTGGAGATGGCTACACCTTC.

This clonotype is a singleton in its sample. Its ends do not fully match the called genes, so a read error is possible. The chain has TRBV19 and TRBJ1-5; 11 bases agree with TRBD1. There are 20 residues in the CDR3. Germline V lookup: CDR1 LNHDA, CDR2 SQIVND (reference sequence). This CDR3 is CATRRPSGTGGTGSNQLQHF. The CDR3 region has the DNA TGTGCCACTAGACGACCCAGCGGGACAGGGGGAACGGGGAGCAATCAGCTCCAGCATTTT.

This clonotype was detected many times. The CDR3 nucleotides are TGTGCCAGCAGCACTGGGACAGGTCCCCACATGGCCCAGTACTTC. Encoded protein: CASSTGTGPHMAQYF. The chain is built from TRBV12-3 or TRBV12-4 and TRBJ2-5, with 8 positions matching TRBD1. This CDR3 is 15 amino acids long. With V trimmed by 6 bases and J by 9 bases, 15 bases remained unmatched.

The chain employs TRBV24-1 and TRBJ1-1; 7 nucleotides agree with TRBD1. Per germline, CDR1 KGHDR and CDR2 SFDVKD. The CDR3 length is 14 residues. The junction had 8 bases not matched to a gene; V was cut back by 7 bases and J by 4 bases. The CDR3 reads CATRQTGTGTEAFF. For the CDR3, the DNA is TGTGCCACCAGACAGACAGGGACGGGCACTGAAGCTTTCTTT.

This clonotype was seen many times. The chain carries TRBV11-2 and TRBJ1-1; a possible D gene is TRBD1 (5 bases). This CDR3 is 16 amino acids long. The germline CDR1 and CDR2 sequences are SGHAT and FQNNGV. Trimming took off 5 bases at V and 0 bases at J, with 16 bases between the two ends. The CDR3 loop is CASSHSRGIMNTEAFF. CDR3 nucleotides: TGTGCCAGCAGCCACTCCCGGGGGATCATGAACACTGAAGCTTTCTTT.

Many counts were recorded for this clonotype. The CDR3 protein is CASRLDIVPEAFF. DNA for the CDR3: TGTGCCAGCAGACTCGACATTGTCCCTGAAGCTTTCTTT. V and J are TRBV12-3 or TRBV12-4 and TRBJ1-1; D gene uncertain. The CDR3 spans 13 residues. Deletions cut 6 bases from V and 6 bases from J, with 14 bases between.

V usage is TRBV18 and J usage is TRBJ2-5, with TRBD1 as a possible D gene (5 bases). This CDR3 contains 13 residues. With 3 bases removed from V and 3 bases from J, the gap between germline ends came to 8 bases. Germline assignment: CDR1 KGHSH and CDR2 LQKENI. CDR3 residues: CASSPAGKETQYF. The CDR3 DNA is TGTGCCAGCTCACCGGCAGGGAAAGAGACCCAGTACTTC. Looking up the rest from reference TRBV18 and TRBJ2-5 gives the full variable domain: NAGVMQNPRHLVRRRGQEARLRCSPMKGHSHVYWYRQLPEEGLKFMVYLQKENIIDESGMPKERFSAEFPKEGPSILRIQQVVRGDSAAYFCASSPAGKETQYFGPGTRLLVL.

This clonotype appeared a few times. The V and J genes are TRBV12-3 or TRBV12-4 and TRBJ1-5, with TRBD1 matching 7 bases. The CDR3 has 15 residues. The V gene end was trimmed by 6 bases and the J gene end by 3 bases; junction bases not matched to a gene: 8. The CDR3 nucleotides read TGTGCCAGCAGACGGGACAGACTATTCAATCAGCCCCAGCATTTT. This encodes CASRRDRLFNQPQHF.

The genes are TRBV6-5 and TRBJ2-7; D is perhaps TRBD2 (6 bases). This CDR3 region has 17 residues. The V end was cut by 2 bases, the J end by 0 bases, with 17 bases between. In germline, CDR1 is MNHEY, CDR2 SVGAGI. This CDR3 is CASSYPQTLATSYEQYF. Written as DNA, the CDR3 is TGTGCCAGCAGTTACCCCCAAACTCTAGCGACCTCCTACGAGCAGTACTTC.

The chain combines TRBV20-1 with TRBJ2-1; 8 bases map to TRBD2. The germline gives CDR1 DFQATT, CDR2 SNEGSKA (reference sequence). V trimming: 4 bases; J trimming: 6 bases; junction bases outside the gene matches: 11. The CDR3 covers 15 residues. The CDR3 nucleotides are TGCAGTGCTACCCCCCCGGGAGGGGGATTCAATGAGCAGTTCTTC. Translation gives CSATPPGGGFNEQFF.

This chain uses TRBV19 with TRBJ2-2; possibly TRBD1 for D (5 bases). V lost 6 bases, J lost 2 bases, and 13 bases lay in between. This CDR3 contains 15 residues. Germline-derived CDR1 and CDR2 are LNHDA and SQIVND (reference sequence). DNA for the CDR3: TGTGCCAGTAGCCTCGACAGTCTTAACACCGGGGAGCTGTTTTTT. This codes for CASSLDSLNTGELFF.

This clonotype was counted between two and nine times. CDR3 in DNA: TGTGCCAGCAGTCCGACCTTTTTTGGGCTGAACACTGAAGCTTTCTTT. It yields the protein CASSPTFFGLNTEAFF. The chain recombines TRBV27 with TRBJ1-1; no reliable D call. Trimming removed 5 bases at V and 0 bases at J, with 16 bases between. The CDR3 is 16 amino acids. Germline CDR1 reads MNHEY; CDR2 reads SMNVEV (reference sequence).

At least ten counts were recorded for this clonotype. V is TRBV6-5 and J is TRBJ1-2, with a weak D call TRBD1 (6 bases). Trimming shortened V by 2 bases and J by 7 bases, and 8 bases separated the two germline ends. The CDR3 is made up of 12 amino acids. CDR1 and CDR2 (germline): MNHEY, SVGAGI. CDR3 DNA sequence: TGTGCCAGCAGTTACAGGGACACTGGCTACACCTTC. Encoded protein: CASSYRDTGYTF.

This clonotype was seen only a few times. The chain carries TRBV2 and TRBJ2-5; tentative D call: TRBD1 (6 bases). The germline V and J ends were trimmed by 8 bases and 6 bases, with 19 bases remaining between them. The CDR3 is 14 residues long. Germline loops: CDR1 SNHLY, CDR2 FYNNEI. For the CDR3, the DNA is TGTGCCAGCGTGGAAGGGGGTAGTCAGAAGACCCAGTACTTC. It yields the protein CASVEGGSQKTQYF.

V and J are TRBV20-1 and TRBJ1-5; D is ambiguous. The germline V gene has CDR1 DFQATT and CDR2 SNEGSKA (reference sequence). CDR3 length: 15 residues. V was trimmed by 4 bases and J by 0 bases, leaving 13 bases between them. The CDR3 is CSATRTANSNQPQHF. In DNA form, the CDR3 reads TGCAGTGCTACCCGGACGGCTAATAGCAATCAGCCCCAGCATTTT.

The genes are TRBV5-1 and TRBJ1-1, with D possibly being TRBD1 (5 bases). The germline V gene has CDR1 SGHRS and CDR2 YFSETQ. V lost 4 bases to trimming and J lost 4 bases, with 20 bases between them. This CDR3 has 16 residues. The CDR3 protein is CASSGGPRVSGTEAFF. Here the CDR3 DNA reads TGCGCCAGCAGCGGAGGCCCCAGGGTATCGGGCACTGAAGCTTTCTTT.

This clonotype was observed a few times. The chain employs TRBV11-2 and TRBJ2-7; possibly TRBD2 for D (6 bases). The germline V gene has CDR1 SGHAT and CDR2 FQNNGV. The CDR3 is 13 residues long. Trimming took off 6 bases at V and 0 bases at J, with 9 bases between the two ends. CDR3 in amino acids: CASRQTSSYEQYF. CDR3 bases: TGTGCCAGCAGACAGACTAGCTCCTACGAGCAGTACTTC.